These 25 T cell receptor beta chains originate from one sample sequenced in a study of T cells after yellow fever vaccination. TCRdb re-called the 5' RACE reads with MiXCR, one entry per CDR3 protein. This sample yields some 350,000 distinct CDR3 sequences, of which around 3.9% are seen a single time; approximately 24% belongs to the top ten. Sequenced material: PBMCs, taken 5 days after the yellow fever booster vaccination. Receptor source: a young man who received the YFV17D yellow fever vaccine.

CDR3 protein: CASSQTVGYTGELFF. The DNA for the CDR3 is TGCGCCAGCAGCCAAACTGTGGGGTACACCGGGGAGCTGTTTTTT. The chain carries TRBV4-3 and TRBJ2-2; D is unclear. The ends were cut back, 2 bases at V and 3 bases at J, with 10 bases in the middle. The CDR3 spans 15 residues. Germline assignment: CDR1 LGHNA and CDR2 YSLEER.

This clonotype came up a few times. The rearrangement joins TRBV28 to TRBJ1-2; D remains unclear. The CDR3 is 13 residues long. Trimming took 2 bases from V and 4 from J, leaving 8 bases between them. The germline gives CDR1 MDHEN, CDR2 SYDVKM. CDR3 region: CASSLGSLYGYTF. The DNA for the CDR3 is TGTGCCAGCAGTTTAGGGAGCCTCTATGGCTACACCTTC.

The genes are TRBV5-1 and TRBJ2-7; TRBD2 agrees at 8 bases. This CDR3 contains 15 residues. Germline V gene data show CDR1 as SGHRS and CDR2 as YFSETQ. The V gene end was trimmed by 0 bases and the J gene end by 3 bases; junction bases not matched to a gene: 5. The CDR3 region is CASSLAASGSYEQYF. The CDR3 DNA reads TGCGCCAGCAGCTTGGCGGCGAGCGGGAGCTACGAGCAGTACTTC.

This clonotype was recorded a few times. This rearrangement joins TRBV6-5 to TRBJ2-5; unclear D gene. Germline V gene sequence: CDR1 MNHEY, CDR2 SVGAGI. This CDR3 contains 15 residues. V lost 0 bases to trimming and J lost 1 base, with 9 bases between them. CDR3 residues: CASSYSLAVQETQYF. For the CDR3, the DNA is TGTGCCAGCAGTTACTCCTTGGCAGTCCAAGAGACCCAGTACTTC.

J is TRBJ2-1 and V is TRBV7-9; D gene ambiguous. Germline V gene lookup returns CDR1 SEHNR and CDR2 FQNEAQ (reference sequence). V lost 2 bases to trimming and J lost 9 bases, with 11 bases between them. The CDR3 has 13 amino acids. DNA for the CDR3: TGTGCCAGCAGCTTAACCGCCCGCGGTGAGCAGTTCTTC. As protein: CASSLTARGEQFF.

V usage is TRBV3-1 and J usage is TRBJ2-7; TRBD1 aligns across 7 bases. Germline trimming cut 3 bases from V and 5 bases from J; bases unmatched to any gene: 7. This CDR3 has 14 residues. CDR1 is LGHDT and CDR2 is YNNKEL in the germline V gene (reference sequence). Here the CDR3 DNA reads TGTGCCAGCAGCCAGAACAGGGGTAGCAACGAGCAGTACTTC. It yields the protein CASSQNRGSNEQYF.

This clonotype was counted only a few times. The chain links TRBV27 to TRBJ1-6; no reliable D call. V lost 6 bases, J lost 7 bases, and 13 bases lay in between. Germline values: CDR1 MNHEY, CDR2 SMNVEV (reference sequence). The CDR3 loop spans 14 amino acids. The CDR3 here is CASRPGVKNSPLHF. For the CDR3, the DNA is TGTGCCAGCAGGCCCGGGGTTAAGAATTCACCCCTCCACTTT.

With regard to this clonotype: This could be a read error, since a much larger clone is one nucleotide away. DNA of the CDR3: TGTGCCAGCAGCTTTGACGGCACAGATACGCAGTATTTT. Its protein product is CASSFDGTDTQYF. This chain links TRBV7-9 with TRBJ2-3; D is uncertain. V shed 3 bases and J shed 1 base, with 5 bases lying between them. The CDR3 is 13 amino acids. The V gene's germline CDR1 is SEHNR and CDR2 FQNEAQ (reference sequence).

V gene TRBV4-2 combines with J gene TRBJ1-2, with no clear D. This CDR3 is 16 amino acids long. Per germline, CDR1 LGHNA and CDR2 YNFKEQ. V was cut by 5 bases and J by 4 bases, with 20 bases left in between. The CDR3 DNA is TGTGCCAGCAGCGTTTCGGACGTAAATACTGCCTATGGCTACACCTTC. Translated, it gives CASSVSDVNTAYGYTF.

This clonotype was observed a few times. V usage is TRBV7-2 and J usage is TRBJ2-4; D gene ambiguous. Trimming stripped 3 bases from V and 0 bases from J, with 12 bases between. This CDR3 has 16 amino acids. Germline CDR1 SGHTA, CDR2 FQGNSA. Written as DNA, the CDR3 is TGTGCCAGCAGCTTGACCCAGCAGATAGCCAAAAACATTCAGTACTTC. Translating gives CASSLTQQIAKNIQYF.

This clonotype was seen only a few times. This CDR3 is CASRTGTRAKETQYF. Here the CDR3 DNA reads TGTGCCAGCAGGACCGGGACTAGAGCTAAAGAGACCCAGTACTTC. The gene calls are TRBV11-2 and TRBJ2-5, with 8 bases identical to TRBD2. The CDR3 totals 15 residues. Trimming removed 6 bases from V and 3 bases from J; junction bases left unmatched: 9. Germline CDR1 reads SGHAT; CDR2 reads FQNNGV.

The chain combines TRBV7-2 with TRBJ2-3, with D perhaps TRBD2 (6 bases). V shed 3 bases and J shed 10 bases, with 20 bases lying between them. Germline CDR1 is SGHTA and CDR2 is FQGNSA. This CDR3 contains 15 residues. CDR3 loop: CASSFAWDSGDPQYF. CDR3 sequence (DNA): TGTGCCAGCAGCTTCGCTTGGGACTCTGGGGATCCGCAGTATTTT.

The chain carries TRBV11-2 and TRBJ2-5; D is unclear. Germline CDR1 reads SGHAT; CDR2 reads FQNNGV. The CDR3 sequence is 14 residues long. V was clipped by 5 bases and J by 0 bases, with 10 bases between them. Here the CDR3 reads CASSGRSYQETQYF. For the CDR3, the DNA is TGTGCCAGCAGCGGGCGATCGTACCAAGAGACCCAGTACTTC. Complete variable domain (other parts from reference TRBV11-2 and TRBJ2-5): EAGVAQSPRYKIIEKRQSVAFWCNPISGHATLYWYQQILGQGPKLLIQFQNNGVVDDSQLPKDRFSAERLKGVDSTLKIQPAKLEDSAVYLCASSGRSYQETQYFGPGTRLLVL.

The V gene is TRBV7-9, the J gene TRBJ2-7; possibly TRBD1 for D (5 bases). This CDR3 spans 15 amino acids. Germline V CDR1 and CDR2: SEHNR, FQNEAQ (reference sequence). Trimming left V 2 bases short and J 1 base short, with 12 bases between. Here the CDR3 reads CASSLQGDISYEQYF. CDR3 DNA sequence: TGTGCCAGCAGCTTACAGGGTGACATATCCTACGAGCAGTACTTC.

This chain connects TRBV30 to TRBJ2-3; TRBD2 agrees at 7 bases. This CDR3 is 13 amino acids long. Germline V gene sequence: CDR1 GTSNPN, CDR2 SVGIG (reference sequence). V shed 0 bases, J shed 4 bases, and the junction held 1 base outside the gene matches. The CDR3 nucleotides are TGTGCCTGGAGTGTCCGGGGGGCAGATACGCAGTATTTT. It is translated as CAWSVRGADTQYF.

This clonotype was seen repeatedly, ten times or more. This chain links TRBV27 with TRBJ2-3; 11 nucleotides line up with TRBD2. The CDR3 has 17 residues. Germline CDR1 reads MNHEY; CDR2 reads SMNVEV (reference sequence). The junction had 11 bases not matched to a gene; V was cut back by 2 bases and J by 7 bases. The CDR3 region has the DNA TGTGCCAGCAGTTTAGAAGGAACTAGCGGGGGTTGGCATACGCAGTATTTT. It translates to CASSLEGTSGGWHTQYF.

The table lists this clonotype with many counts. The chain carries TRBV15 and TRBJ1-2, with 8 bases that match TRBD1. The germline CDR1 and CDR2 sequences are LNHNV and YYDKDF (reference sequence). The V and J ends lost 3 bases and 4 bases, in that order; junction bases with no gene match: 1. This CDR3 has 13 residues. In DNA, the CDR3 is TGTGCCACCAGCAGGGACAGGGTCTATGGCTACACCTTC. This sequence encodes CATSRDRVYGYTF.

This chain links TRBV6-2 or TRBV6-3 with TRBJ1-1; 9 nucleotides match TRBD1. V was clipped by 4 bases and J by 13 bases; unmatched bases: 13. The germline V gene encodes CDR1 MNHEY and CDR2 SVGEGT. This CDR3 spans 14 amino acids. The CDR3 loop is CASSSFRDREIFFF. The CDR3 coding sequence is TGTGCCAGCAGTTCCTTCCGGGACAGGGAGATTTTTTTCTTT.

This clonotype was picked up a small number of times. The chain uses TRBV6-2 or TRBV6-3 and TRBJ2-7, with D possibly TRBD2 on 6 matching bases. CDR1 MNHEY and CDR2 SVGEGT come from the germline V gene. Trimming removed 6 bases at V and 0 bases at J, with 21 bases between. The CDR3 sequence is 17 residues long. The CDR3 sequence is CASRSDSGTWISYEQYF. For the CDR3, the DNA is TGTGCCAGCAGATCCGACTCCGGGACTTGGATCTCCTACGAGCAGTACTTC.

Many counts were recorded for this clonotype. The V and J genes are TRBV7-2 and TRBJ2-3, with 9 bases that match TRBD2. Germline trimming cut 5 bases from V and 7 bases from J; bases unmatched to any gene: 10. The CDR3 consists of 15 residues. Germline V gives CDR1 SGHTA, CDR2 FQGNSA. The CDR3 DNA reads TGTGCCAGCAGCCCGAGCGGGGGGTTGATGTATACGCAGTATTTT. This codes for CASSPSGGLMYTQYF.

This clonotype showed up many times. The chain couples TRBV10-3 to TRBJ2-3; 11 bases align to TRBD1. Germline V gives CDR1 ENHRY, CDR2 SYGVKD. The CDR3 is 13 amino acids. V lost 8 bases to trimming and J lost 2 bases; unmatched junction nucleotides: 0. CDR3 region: CAIGQGATDTQYF. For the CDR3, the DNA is TGTGCCATCGGACAGGGGGCCACAGATACGCAGTATTTT.

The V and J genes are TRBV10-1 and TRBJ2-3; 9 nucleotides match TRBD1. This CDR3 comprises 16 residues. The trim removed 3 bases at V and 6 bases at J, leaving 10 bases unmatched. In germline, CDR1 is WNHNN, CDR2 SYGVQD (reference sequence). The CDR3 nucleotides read TGCGCCAGCAGTGACGTGGGGGACAGGGATCCCGATACGCAGTATTTT. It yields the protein CASSDVGDRDPDTQYF.

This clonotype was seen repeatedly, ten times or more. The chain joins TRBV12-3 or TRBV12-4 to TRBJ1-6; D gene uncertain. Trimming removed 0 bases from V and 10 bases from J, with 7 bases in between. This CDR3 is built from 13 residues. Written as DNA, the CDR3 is TGTGCCAGCAGTTTAGCGCAAGAATCACCCCTCCACTTT. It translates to CASSLAQESPLHF.

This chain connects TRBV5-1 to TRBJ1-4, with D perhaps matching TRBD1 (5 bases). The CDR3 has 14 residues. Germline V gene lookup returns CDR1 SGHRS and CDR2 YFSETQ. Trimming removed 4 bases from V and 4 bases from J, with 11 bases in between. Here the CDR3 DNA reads TGCGCCAGCAGCGGGGGACGGATTAATGAAAAACTGTTTTTT. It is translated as CASSGGRINEKLFF. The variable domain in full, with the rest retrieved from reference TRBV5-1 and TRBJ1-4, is KAGVTQTPRYLIKTRGQQVTLSCSPISGHRSVSWYQQTPGQGLQFLFEYFSETQRNKGNFPGRFSGRQFSNSRSEMNVSTLELGDSALYLCASSGGRINEKLFFGSGTQLSVL.

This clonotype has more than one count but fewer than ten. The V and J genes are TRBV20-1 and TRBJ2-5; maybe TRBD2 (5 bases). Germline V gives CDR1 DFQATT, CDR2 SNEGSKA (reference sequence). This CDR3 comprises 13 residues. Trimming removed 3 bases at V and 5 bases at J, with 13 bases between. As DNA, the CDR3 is TGCAGTGCTAGCCGGGATAGCCCCGAGACCCAGTACTTC. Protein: CSASRDSPETQYF.